The 11 T cell receptor beta chains presented below share a single source sample, sequenced in a study of T cells in Graves' hyperthyroidism and ophthalmopathy. From RNA transcripts, TCR beta CDR3 regions were amplified. A first-round RT-PCR of the TCR CDR3 used the HTBI primer set. TCRdb fed the multiplex PCR reads into MiXCR, producing one record per CDR3 protein. The table records about 570,000 distinct CDR3 sequences, about 45% of them present only once. The sequenced sample was peripheral blood or thyroid tissue (not recorded which). The receptors stem from an adult woman with Graves' disease, either hyperthyroidism or ophthalmopathy (not recorded which).

This rearrangement joins TRBV15 to TRBJ2-5, with TRBD2 matching over 9 bases. Trimming cost V 3 bases and J 4 bases; bases outside gene matches: 6. Germline V gene lookup returns CDR1 LNHNV and CDR2 YYDKDF (reference sequence). This CDR3 is built from 15 residues. CDR3 loop: CATSSAIAGAETQYF. The CDR3 DNA reads as TGTGCCACCAGCAGTGCCATAGCGGGAGCAGAGACCCAGTACTTC. The variable domain in full, completed from reference TRBV15 and TRBJ2-5, reads DAMVIQNPRYQVTQFGKPVTLSCSQTLNHNVMYWYQQKSSQAPKLLFHYYDKDFNNEADTPDNFQSRRPNTSFCFLDIRSPGLGDTAMYLCATSSAIAGAETQYFGPGTRLLVL.

This clonotype has a handful of counts. V usage is TRBV29-1 and J usage is TRBJ1-4; D gene ambiguous. This CDR3 is 11 amino acids long. V shed 6 bases and J shed 7 bases, with 9 bases lying between them. CDR1 and CDR2 (germline): SQVTM, ANQGSEA. The CDR3 sequence is CSVPGVEKLFF. As DNA, the CDR3 is TGCAGCGTCCCTGGAGTTGAAAAACTGTTTTTT. Complete variable domain (other parts from reference TRBV29-1 and TRBJ1-4): SAVISQKPSRDICQRGTSLTIQCQVDSQVTMMFWYRQQPGQSLTLIATANQGSEATYESGFVIDKFPISRPNLTFSTLTVSNMSPEDSSIYLCSVPGVEKLFFGSGTQLSVL.

The chain combines TRBV9 with TRBJ1-2; possible D gene TRBD1, 6 bases. The germline gives CDR1 SGDLS, CDR2 YYNGEE. V gave up 5 bases and J gave up 0 bases, with 11 bases separating them. The CDR3 spans 14 residues. The CDR3 DNA reads TGTGCCAGCAGTAAGGGGGGAGCTAACTATGGCTACACCTTC. Protein: CASSKGGANYGYTF.

Ten or more counts support this clonotype. The V call is TRBV7-9, the J call TRBJ1-2; D gene ambiguous. Between the trimmed V and J ends, which lost 5 bases and 2 bases, there was a span of 15 bases. The CDR3 loop spans 15 amino acids. Germline V gives CDR1 SEHNR, CDR2 FQNEAQ (reference sequence). The CDR3 DNA reads TGTGCCAGCAGCCCTCCGGGCGGAGCCAACTATGGCTACACCTTC. Encoded protein: CASSPPGGANYGYTF.

This clonotype appeared once. The J gene is TRBJ1-6, the V gene TRBV15; TRBD1 aligns across 8 bases. This CDR3 has 15 residues. Losses at the gene ends were 2 bases for V and 10 bases for J; bases not matched to a gene: 7. From germline, CDR1 is LNHNV and CDR2 YYDKDF (reference sequence). The CDR3 DNA reads TGTGCCACCAGCAGATCGACAGGGGTAGGGTCACCCCTCCACTTT. It yields the protein CATSRSTGVGSPLHF.

This chain uses TRBV5-5 with TRBJ2-5, with 9 nucleotides matching TRBD1. With 4 bases clipped from V and 4 bases from J, the junction kept 5 bases outside the gene matches. Germline V CDR1 and CDR2: SGHKS, YYEKEE (reference sequence). The CDR3 loop spans 14 amino acids. DNA of the CDR3: TGTGCCAGCAGCCCGTTGACAGGGGGAGAGACCCAGTACTTC. It translates to CASSPLTGGETQYF.

The V call is TRBV11-1, the J call TRBJ1-5; 7 nucleotides align to TRBD1. Germline values: CDR1 SGHAT, CDR2 FQDESV (reference sequence). This CDR3 is 13 amino acids long. V gave up 5 bases and J gave up 11 bases; unmatched junction bases: 9. In DNA form, the CDR3 reads TGTGCCAGCAGCCTAACAGGGGTCCAGGCCCAGCATTTT. Its protein is CASSLTGVQAQHF.

This clonotype was counted between two and nine times. One end of the junction varies from germline; a read error may be responsible. The J gene is TRBJ1-4, the V gene TRBV10-2; no reliable D call. The CDR3 spans 17 residues. Germline-derived CDR1 and CDR2 are WSHSY and SAAADI. The CDR3 coding sequence is TGTGCCAGCAGAGGTCCCTTTGGCTATGCAACTAATGAAAAACTGTTTTTT. This translates into CASRGPFGYATNEKLFF.

The chain has TRBV2 and TRBJ2-5; no reliable D call. This CDR3 has 10 residues. CDR1 SNHLY and CDR2 FYNNEI come from the germline V gene. The V and J ends lost 8 bases and 5 bases respectively, with 6 bases between them. The CDR3 loop reads CASAWETQYF. The CDR3 DNA is TGTGCCAGCGCGTGGGAGACCCAGTACTTC.

The table lists this clonotype with many counts. The V gene is TRBV20-1, the J gene TRBJ2-7, with 12 bases identical to TRBD2. CDR3 size: 18 residues. In germline, CDR1 is DFQATT, CDR2 SNEGSKA (reference sequence). Unmatched junction bases numbered 17, after V lost 6 bases and J lost 2 bases. The CDR3 DNA reads as TGCAGTGCGCTGGGACTAGCGGGTCGTAAAAGACCCACCTACGAGCAGTACTTC. Its protein product is CSALGLAGRKRPTYEQYF.

J is TRBJ1-5 and V is TRBV12-3 or TRBV12-4, with a possible D match to TRBD1 (6 bases). Trimming stripped 4 bases from V and 6 bases from J, with 10 bases between. The CDR3 consists of 13 residues. CDR3 coding DNA: TGTGCCAGCAGTTGGGGGCGGGGTCAGCCCCAGCATTTT. It encodes CASSWGRGQPQHF.